Detailed here is one T cell receptor beta chain. Its antigen is still unknown. No quality values exist for individual bases; no much larger clone is one base distant. The source of the sample is a study of blood T cell dynamics during melanoma immunotherapy (dated by TCRdb to about 2020). With respect to the entire study: All patients had metastatic melanoma and were given first-line pembrolizumab or nivolumab plus ipilimumab as standard of care in the United Kingdom. A training cohort was formed from consecutive patients, and a further independent group of patients from the same centre was pooled into an external validation set. To find early correlates of response, the study profiled the peripheral T cell receptor repertoires of patients with metastatic melanoma both before and after one cycle of checkpoint inhibitor therapy. What the work shows at the level of the full study, not this receptor alone: The study could not determine whether the T cell clones driving repertoire changes were melanoma-specific or reflected general immune activation. The relatively small sample size was acknowledged as something that could potentially limit how far the results can be generalized. Patients who later achieved disease control showed a bifurcated PBMC repertoire reorganization at W3, with increased clonality or increased diversity, unlike progressors.

For every bulk PBMC sample, a fixed 350 ng of DNA was loaded. The immunoSEQ TCRb Assay kit was used according to manufacturer instructions to amplify TCR beta CDR3 sequences from genomic DNA. The KAPA Library Quantification Kit for Illumina platforms was used to quantify pooled libraries by qPCR. Pooled libraries were sequenced on an Illumina NextSeq 500, clustered at 0.6-1.1 pM. The paper's processing steps were these. TCR data were analyzed with immunoSEQ ANALYZER and the R LymphoSeq package. A rearrangement efficiency score was calculated as productive divided by the sum of productive and non-productive CDR3 sequences. Clonality was measured with the Gini coefficient and diversity with the Renyi index at alpha=1, compared pairwise between timepoints within each patient. In LymphoSeq, clonal relatedness was computed using an edit distance of 3, and repertoire similarity was computed using the Bhattacharyya coefficient. To classify response, a linear discriminant analysis based on week-3 changes in clonality and diversity was built with the R MASS and caret packages. The clones in this table, taken by TCRdb from immuneACCESS, are in-frame only. Not every clone is retained; where verified, under half of the shortfall comes from an unresolved V gene, and the cause of the rest is unknown. For V, J and clone size, that table is used; D and trimming come from the DNA. Counted in this sample were 25,000 to 35,000 clones; around 80% of them appeared once. About a tenth of the sample belongs to the ten largest clones.

The time point label, read with the paper, signifies: week 3, after first cycle of checkpoint inhibitor. Blood was sampled before treatment (T0) and at week 3 (W3), after the first cycle of checkpoint blockade. Except for a couple of patients with rapid clinical progression, response was assessed 12 weeks after the first infusion by RECIST 1.1; disease control meant complete response, partial response or stable disease. Patients were excluded for prior systemic cancer treatment, concomitant immunosuppressant therapy or synchronous other active malignancies. TCR beta was sequenced in both bulk PBMC and plasma cell-free DNA in order to track circulating cells as well as T cell turnover. PBMC were isolated from blood with Lymphoprep and SepMate tubes, followed by red cell lysis. QIAamp DNA Blood Mini kits were used to extract DNA from PBMC and from sorted T cell subsets. This clonotype was obtained from a human donor with melanoma. This specimen consisted of blood, obtained from a patient treated with checkpoint blockade.

In nucleotide form, the sequence is TGTGCCAGCAGTAATACCGCGGCGAGGACAGATACGCAGTATTTT. This is translated as CASSNTAARTDTQYF. The sequence links TRBV2 to TRBJ2-3; no D gene call is confident. Cut back by 5 bases and 3 bases, the V and J ends lie 15 bases apart. From a lookup of the germline V gene, CDR1 and CDR2 are SNHLY and FYNNEI. From the cysteine through the phenylalanine, the CDR3 covers 15 amino acids. Only CDR3 DNA is held: 45 bases, read in frame from base 1.